The 31 T cell receptor beta chains below come from one sample, sequenced in a study of CD8+ T cells in alopecia areata. In each case, RNA was isolated and then reverse transcribed into cDNA as the sequencing template. The data were produced by immunoSEQ multiplex PCR, yet TCRdb's version contains in-frame clones alone and is incomplete. Seen here are around 250,000 clones, roughly two thirds observed once, and the top ten hold approximately 1.2%. Sequencing used CD4+ T cells sorted from blood, obtained at week 0. The receptors derive from a human donor with alopecia areata.

Remarks on this clone: Different DNA sequences within this sample yield the same CDR3. The chain couples TRBV29-1 to TRBJ2-5; D could derive from TRBD1 or TRBD2 (6 bases each). V lost 4 bases, J lost 5 bases, and 8 bases lay in between. This CDR3 has 11 amino acids. Germline lookup yields CDR1 SQVTM and CDR2 ANQGSEA. CDR3 region: CSVGRGETQYF. The CDR3 nucleotides read TGCAGCGTTGGGAGGGGGGAGACCCAGTACTTC. Full variable domain (outside the CDR3, taken from reference TRBV29-1 and TRBJ2-5): SAVISQKPSRDICQRGTSLTIQCQVDSQVTMMFWYRQQPGQSLTLIATANQGSEATYESGFVIDKFPISRPNLTFSTLTVSNMSPEDSSIYLCSVGRGETQYFGPGTRLLVL.

The chain has TRBV6-5 and TRBJ2-2; 8 nucleotides align to TRBD2. Trimming removed 7 bases from V and 8 bases from J; junction bases left unmatched: 9. CDR1 and CDR2 from the germline V gene are MNHEY and SVGAGI. The CDR3 runs to 14 residues. The CDR3 bases are TGTGCCAGCACCCGCGGGGGGCCAGGGGGGGAGCTGTTTTTT. Its translation is CASTRGGPGGELFF.

The sample holds one count of this clone. The chain carries TRBV5-6 and TRBJ2-7; a weak D match, TRBD1 (6 bases). The CDR3 sequence is 15 residues long. Germline V CDR1 and CDR2: SGHDT, YYEEEE. Trimming took off 4 bases at V and 4 bases at J, with 18 bases between the two ends. The CDR3 sequence: CASSVLPGHTYEQYF. In nucleotides, the CDR3 is TGTGCCAGCAGCGTCCTCCCGGGACATACTTACGAGCAGTACTTC. The whole variable domain, remainder taken from reference TRBV5-6 and TRBJ2-7, is DAGVTQSPTHLIKTRGQQVTLRCSPKSGHDTVSWYQQALGQGPQFIFQYYEEEERQRGNFPDRFSGHQFPNYSSELNVNALLLGDSALYLCASSVLPGHTYEQYFGPGTRLTVT.

The table lists this clone with a few counts. This chain links TRBV29-1 with TRBJ2-7; D gene unclear. V was clipped by 1 base and J by 5 bases, with 12 bases between them. Germline assignment: CDR1 SQVTM and CDR2 ANQGSEA. The length of the CDR3 is 13 residues. This CDR3 is CSVEVPGYNEQYF. Written as DNA, the CDR3 is TGCAGCGTTGAAGTTCCTGGGTATAACGAGCAGTACTTC.

This clone was observed once. The rearrangement joins TRBV11-2 to TRBJ2-2; 7 bases fit TRBD1. V lost 5 bases, J lost 5 bases, and 5 bases stayed unmatched. The CDR3 runs 14 residues. Germline CDR1 reads SGHAT; CDR2 reads FQNNGV. The CDR3: CASSRQGPTGELFF. The CDR3 region has the DNA TGTGCCAGCAGCCGACAGGGTCCGACCGGGGAGCTGTTTTTT. The variable domain in full, with the rest retrieved from reference TRBV11-2 and TRBJ2-2, is EAGVAQSPRYKIIEKRQSVAFWCNPISGHATLYWYQQILGQGPKLLIQFQNNGVVDDSQLPKDRFSAERLKGVDSTLKIQPAKLEDSAVYLCASSRQGPTGELFFGEGSRLTVL.

In its sample, this clone was seen a few times. This chain connects TRBV29-1 to TRBJ2-1; 7 nucleotides line up with TRBD2. This CDR3 is built from 10 residues. Per the germline V gene, CDR1 is SQVTM and CDR2 is ANQGSEA. J lost 11 bases, V lost 5 bases, and 3 bases had no gene match. The CDR3 DNA reads TGCAGCGTTTTGGGGGGGAAGCAGTTCTTC. This codes for CSVLGGKQFF.

This chain connects TRBV15 to TRBJ2-3; D is perhaps TRBD2 (6 bases). Trimming left V 1 base short and J 2 bases short, with 16 bases between. Per the germline V gene, CDR1 is LNHNV and CDR2 is YYDKDF (reference sequence). CDR3 length: 17 residues. In nucleotides, the CDR3 is TGTGCCACCAGCAGAGTTCAGGGAGGACGGATCACAGATACGCAGTATTTT. This gives the protein CATSRVQGGRITDTQYF.

The chain joins TRBV18 to TRBJ1-4; D remains unclear. V was trimmed by 3 bases and J by 0 bases, leaving 5 bases between them. Germline V gives CDR1 KGHSH, CDR2 LQKENI. CDR3 length equals 14 residues. The CDR3 nucleotides read TGTGCCAGCTCACCCCGAGCAACTAATGAAAAACTGTTTTTT. This gives the protein CASSPRATNEKLFF.

The chain recombines TRBV7-6 with TRBJ2-3, with D possibly being TRBD1 (6 bases). The germline V gene encodes CDR1 SGHVS and CDR2 FNYEAQ. The CDR3 is 16 amino acids. Between the trimmed V and J ends, which lost 1 base and 3 bases, there was a span of 14 bases. The CDR3 DNA follows: TGTGCCAGCAGCTTAGTTTCTGGACAGAATACAGATACGCAGTATTTT. As protein: CASSLVSGQNTDTQYF. Full variable domain (rest looked up from reference TRBV7-6 and TRBJ2-3): GAGVSQSPRYKVTKRGQDVALRCDPISGHVSLYWYRQALGQGPEFLTYFNYEAQQDKSGLPNDRFSAERPEGSISTLTIQRTEQRDSAMYRCASSLVSGQNTDTQYFGPGTRLTVL.

V is TRBV4-3 and J is TRBJ2-1; 9 bases align to TRBD2. The trim removed 0 bases at V and 7 bases at J, leaving 4 bases unmatched. This CDR3 contains 15 residues. CDR1 is LGHNA and CDR2 is YSLEER in the germline V gene. As DNA, the CDR3 is TGCGCCAGCAGCCAAGAGGGGCTAGCGGGGAATGAGCAGTTCTTC. The encoded protein is CASSQEGLAGNEQFF.

V gene TRBV10-3 combines with J gene TRBJ2-1, with TRBD1 as a possible D gene (5 bases). V gave up 8 bases and J gave up 6 bases, with 8 bases separating them. CDR3 length equals 11 residues. CDR1 is ENHRY, CDR2 SYGVKD, per germline. The CDR3 is CAIGAANEQFF. The CDR3 DNA reads TGTGCCATCGGGGCAGCCAATGAGCAGTTCTTC.

The rearrangement links TRBV25-1 to TRBJ2-5; D is tentatively TRBD1 or TRBD2 (6 bases each). CDR1 and CDR2 (germline): MGHDK, SYGVNS. V shed 0 bases and J shed 6 bases, with 11 bases lying between them. This CDR3 comprises 14 residues. The chain's CDR3 is CASSEYGGSKTQYF. In DNA, the CDR3 is TGTGCCAGCAGTGAATACGGGGGCAGTAAGACCCAGTACTTC.

The chain couples TRBV30 to TRBJ1-5, with no clear D. CDR1 is GTSNPN and CDR2 is SVGIG in the germline V gene (reference sequence). The CDR3 runs 14 residues. The V gene lost 2 bases and the J gene lost 5 bases, with 13 bases spanning the gap. The CDR3 nucleotides read TGTGCCTGGAGTATGACCGGCCCATATCAGCCCCAGCATTTT. Residues: CAWSMTGPYQPQHF.

The gene calls are TRBV14 and TRBJ2-5; no definite D call. The germline CDR1 and CDR2 sequences are SGHDN and FVKESK. Trimming removed 3 bases from V and 8 bases from J, with 13 bases in between. There are 13 residues in the CDR3. CDR3 region: CASSQDPSGTQYF. In DNA form, the CDR3 reads TGTGCCAGCAGCCAGGACCCCTCGGGCACCCAGTACTTC.

This clone was found once. V gene TRBV6-5 combines with J gene TRBJ2-5, with 8 bases identical to TRBD1. This CDR3 has 15 amino acids. V shed 5 bases, J shed 3 bases, and the junction held 8 bases outside the gene matches. Germline V gene sequence: CDR1 MNHEY, CDR2 SVGAGI. DNA of the CDR3: TGTGCCAGCAGTACCCGGACAGGGTTAAAAGAGACCCAGTACTTC. Amino acid sequence: CASSTRTGLKETQYF.

The V call is TRBV29-1, the J call TRBJ2-7; 8 nucleotides agree with TRBD1. CDR3 length: 13 amino acids. Germline assignment: CDR1 SQVTM and CDR2 ANQGSEA. J lost 5 bases, V lost 0 bases, and 3 bases had no gene match. The CDR3 nucleotides are TGCAGCGTTGAAGACAGGGGGCGCGACGAGCAGTACTTC. The encoded protein is CSVEDRGRDEQYF.

J is TRBJ2-2 and V is TRBV4-2; 9 nucleotides match TRBD2. Germline V CDR1 and CDR2: LGHNA, YNFKEQ. This CDR3 has 17 amino acids. Losses at the gene ends were 1 base for V and 0 bases for J; bases not matched to a gene: 3. The CDR3 reads CASSQAAGGANTGELFF. Here the CDR3 DNA reads TGTGCCAGCAGCCAAGCCGCGGGGGGGGCGAACACCGGGGAGCTGTTTTTT.

This chain joins TRBV30 and TRBJ2-1; TRBD1 matches at 11 bases. Germline V lookup: CDR1 GTSNPN, CDR2 SVGIG (reference sequence). The length of the CDR3 is 12 residues. With V trimmed by 8 bases and J by 8 bases, 5 bases remained unmatched. The CDR3 protein is CALDRGHDEQFF. The CDR3 region has the DNA TGTGCCCTGGACAGGGGGCACGATGAGCAGTTCTTC.

The CDR3 sequence: CASSLGLGTEAFF. Here the CDR3 DNA reads TGTGCCAGCAGCTTAGGATTGGGGACTGAAGCTTTCTTT. This sequence joins TRBV7-6 and TRBJ1-1; D is unresolved. In germline, CDR1 is SGHVS, CDR2 FNYEAQ. V lost 1 base and J lost 5, with 8 bases in between. The CDR3 is made up of 13 amino acids.

The rearrangement links TRBV2 to TRBJ1-2; unclear D gene. Germline V gene data show CDR1 as SNHLY and CDR2 as FYNNEI. The V end was cut by 2 bases, the J end by 3 bases, with 7 bases between. The CDR3 sequence is 13 residues long. The CDR3 DNA is TGTGCCAGCAGTGAACAATCCGACTATGGCTACACCTTC. This translates into CASSEQSDYGYTF.

The J gene is TRBJ2-7, the V gene TRBV6-5; D might be TRBD2 (7 bases). V lost 0 bases, J lost 4 bases, and 13 bases lay in between. Germline V CDR1 and CDR2: MNHEY, SVGAGI. The CDR3 runs 15 residues. CDR3 bases: TGTGCCAGCAGTTACTCGAGGGGGGGCGGGTACGAGCAGTACTTC. Its translation is CASSYSRGGGYEQYF.

This clone has a handful of counts. The chain links TRBV5-1 to TRBJ1-5; D may be TRBD1 (5 bases). From germline, CDR1 is SGHRS and CDR2 YFSETQ. CDR3 length: 14 amino acids. The V end was cut by 0 bases, the J end by 7 bases, with 11 bases between. The CDR3 DNA sequence: TGCGCCAGCAGCTTGGCCGTGGGGGAGCAGCCCCAGCATTTT. Translation: CASSLAVGEQPQHF.

V usage is TRBV30 and J usage is TRBJ1-1, with no clear D. The germline V gene encodes CDR1 GTSNPN and CDR2 SVGIG (reference sequence). This CDR3 region has 14 residues. The V and J ends lost 4 bases and 2 bases respectively, with 14 bases between them. CDR3 sequence reads: CAWNGGSANTEAFF. Written as DNA, the CDR3 is TGTGCCTGGAACGGAGGTTCCGCCAACACTGAAGCTTTCTTT.

V and J are TRBV7-2 and TRBJ2-3, with D possibly TRBD2 on 6 matching bases. This CDR3 region has 14 residues. V lost 4 bases and J lost 1, with 9 bases in between. Per germline, CDR1 SGHTA and CDR2 FQGNSA. The CDR3 loop is CASSSTRGTDTQYF. The CDR3, as DNA: TGTGCCAGCAGCTCGACTAGGGGCACAGATACGCAGTATTTT.

The chain recombines TRBV30 with TRBJ1-2, with 11 bases aligning to TRBD1. CDR1 and CDR2 from the germline V gene are GTSNPN and SVGIG (reference sequence). This CDR3 is built from 15 residues. V shed 0 bases, J shed 8 bases, and the junction held 8 bases outside the gene matches. CDR3: CAWSVRTGGYAGYTF. CDR3 coding DNA: TGTGCCTGGAGTGTACGGACAGGGGGCTATGCAGGCTACACCTTC.

This clone was observed a single time. The chain carries TRBV7-9 and TRBJ2-1; D not resolved. There are 14 residues in the CDR3. Germline CDR1 SEHNR, CDR2 FQNEAQ (reference sequence). Trimming left V 2 bases short and J 3 bases short, with 8 bases between. The CDR3 spells CASSLIVGYNEQFF. The CDR3 DNA follows: TGTGCCAGCAGCTTAATCGTTGGCTACAATGAGCAGTTCTTC. The entire variable domain, with the rest obtained from reference TRBV7-9 and TRBJ2-1, is as follows: DTGVSQNPRHKITKRGQNVTFRCDPISEHNRLYWYRQTLGQGPEFLTYFQNEAQLEKSRLLSDRFSAERPKGSFSTLEIQRTEQGDSAMYLCASSLIVGYNEQFFGPGTRLTVL.

The J gene is TRBJ2-3, the V gene TRBV29-1, with D possibly being TRBD1 (6 bases). Germline CDR1 reads SQVTM; CDR2 reads ANQGSEA. This CDR3 spans 11 amino acids. V dropped 3 bases and J dropped 7 bases, with 8 bases sitting between them. The CDR3 loop reads CSVDRGNTQYF. The CDR3 coding sequence is TGCAGCGTTGACAGGGGAAATACGCAGTATTTT.

The chain uses TRBV7-9 and TRBJ1-2; D ambiguous. The V end was cut by 1 base, the J end by 1 base, with 13 bases between. Germline V gene sequence: CDR1 SEHNR, CDR2 FQNEAQ (reference sequence). This CDR3 contains 16 residues. CDR3 amino acids: CASSLVPDFRNYGYTF. Here the CDR3 DNA reads TGTGCCAGCAGCTTAGTTCCGGACTTTCGTAACTATGGCTACACCTTC.

The chain carries TRBV29-1 and TRBJ1-4, with TRBD1 as a possible D gene (6 bases). Looked up from germline, CDR1 is SQVTM and CDR2 is ANQGSEA. CDR3 length: 14 amino acids. Trimming took off 6 bases at V and 0 bases at J, with 11 bases between the two ends. The CDR3, as DNA: TGCAGCGTGCAGGGGAAACCAACTAATGAAAAACTGTTTTTT. Translating gives CSVQGKPTNEKLFF.

The chain carries TRBV9 and TRBJ2-7, with D perhaps TRBD1 (6 bases). Trimming stripped 4 bases from V and 5 bases from J, with 16 bases between. Germline CDR1 reads SGDLS; CDR2 reads YYNGEE. The CDR3 is 14 residues long. The CDR3 coding sequence is TGTGCCAGCAGCACGACAGGACAGCCCCACGAGCAGTACTTC. Translating it yields CASSTTGQPHEQYF.

To note about this clone: Within the sample, other DNA sequences also encode this same CDR3. The genes are TRBV19 and TRBJ2-3; D ambiguous. The CDR3 consists of 13 residues. CDR1 is LNHDA, CDR2 SQIVND, per germline (reference sequence). Trimming removed 0 bases at V and 1 base at J, with 2 bases between. The CDR3 protein is CASSIDGTDTQYF. CDR3 nucleotide sequence: TGTGCCAGTAGTATAGATGGCACAGATACGCAGTATTTT.